These 27 T cell receptor beta chains originate from one sample sequenced in a study of blood T cell repertoires in COVID-19. Clones were read by immunoSEQ multiplex PCR, and TCRdb kept only the in-frame ones, dropping some. Among around 330,000 clones listed, more than 75% were seen once. Sequencing was performed on peripheral blood. These receptors all come from a woman in her forties or fifties with active or convalescent COVID-19.

This clone was picked up a small number of times. The chain recombines TRBV4-3 with TRBJ1-4, with a possible D match to TRBD1 (5 bases). Germline values: CDR1 LGHNA, CDR2 YSLEER. Trimming shortened V by 1 base and J by 8 bases, and 14 bases separated the two germline ends. The CDR3 covers 15 residues. CDR3 amino acids: CASSQAGPGEEKLFF. DNA for the CDR3: TGCGCCAGCAGCCAAGCTGGGCCGGGGGAGGAAAAACTGTTTTTT.

The chain couples TRBV5-4 to TRBJ1-2; 11 positions match TRBD1. Germline V gene sequence: CDR1 SGHNT, CDR2 YYREEE (reference sequence). Trimming cost V 3 bases and J 5 bases; bases outside gene matches: 3. CDR3 length equals 14 residues. Here the CDR3 DNA reads TGTGCCAGCAGCTCCGGGACAGGGGGTTATGGCTACACCTTC. Encoded protein: CASSSGTGGYGYTF.

V gene TRBV5-4 combines with J gene TRBJ2-2, with TRBD1 matching 11 bases. The CDR3 consists of 15 residues. Germline values: CDR1 SGHNT, CDR2 YYREEE (reference sequence). Losses at the gene ends were 3 bases for V and 4 bases for J; bases not matched to a gene: 2. The CDR3 DNA reads as TGTGCCAGCAGCTGGGGACAGGGGGTCACCGGGGAGCTGTTTTTT. This codes for CASSWGQGVTGELFF. The full variable domain, rest sourced from reference TRBV5-4 and TRBJ2-2, is ETGVTQSPTHLIKTRGQQVTLRCSSQSGHNTVSWYQQALGQGPQFIFQYYREEENGRGNFPPRFSGLQFPNYSSELNVNALELDDSALYLCASSWGQGVTGELFFGEGSRLTVL.

This rearrangement joins TRBV10-3 to TRBJ1-1; D possibly corresponds to TRBD1 (6 bases). The V end was cut by 7 bases, the J end by 1 base, with 28 bases between. CDR1 is ENHRY and CDR2 is SYGVKD in the germline V gene. The CDR3 runs 19 residues. Here the CDR3 DNA reads TGTGCCATCACTAGAACCTCACAGGGACCAAGGGTTCGGAACACTGAAGCTTTCTTT. It is translated as CAITRTSQGPRVRNTEAFF.

The chain couples TRBV7-6 to TRBJ2-1; 7 nucleotides line up with TRBD1. The CDR3 is made up of 17 amino acids. CDR1 is SGHVS and CDR2 is FNYEAQ in the germline V gene. Unmatched junction bases numbered 6, after V lost 1 base and J lost 0 bases. The CDR3 bases are TGTGCCAGCAGCTTAGGACAGGGTTCCGGCTCCTACAATGAGCAGTTCTTC. This codes for CASSLGQGSGSYNEQFF.

J is TRBJ2-1 and V is TRBV27; 8 bases fit TRBD1. The CDR3 has 15 residues. Germline V lookup: CDR1 MNHEY, CDR2 SMNVEV (reference sequence). J lost 2 bases, V lost 5 bases, and 5 bases had no gene match. This CDR3 is CASSPDRGPYNEQFF. For the CDR3, the DNA is TGTGCCAGCAGTCCTGACAGGGGCCCCTACAATGAGCAGTTCTTC.

The CDR3 coding sequence is TGTGCCAGTAGTATATTAAGGGGCGCTGAAGCTTTCTTT. Its protein is CASSILRGAEAFF. The V call is TRBV19, the J call TRBJ1-1; weak D call: TRBD1 (5 bases). Trimming took 2 bases from V and 6 from J, leaving 10 bases between them. The CDR3 is made up of 13 amino acids. Germline values: CDR1 LNHDA, CDR2 SQIVND (reference sequence).

This rearrangement joins TRBV19 to TRBJ2-5; D gene ambiguous. The CDR3 length is 12 residues. In germline, CDR1 is LNHDA, CDR2 SQIVND (reference sequence). The ends were cut back, 7 bases at V and 3 bases at J, with 9 bases in the middle. CDR3 sequence: CASTGRKETQYF. CDR3 DNA sequence: TGTGCCAGTACAGGCAGAAAAGAGACCCAGTACTTC.

This chain connects TRBV27 to TRBJ1-2; no firm D call. CDR3 length: 13 residues. Trimming removed 1 base from V and 8 bases from J, with 11 bases in between. Germline V gives CDR1 MNHEY, CDR2 SMNVEV (reference sequence). The CDR3 loop is CASSLYPLDGYTF. The CDR3 region has the DNA TGTGCCAGCAGTTTATACCCACTAGACGGCTACACCTTC.

V and J are TRBV25-1 and TRBJ2-1; D is undetermined. Germline loops: CDR1 MGHDK, CDR2 SYGVNS. The CDR3 is 13 amino acids. V shed 6 bases and J shed 1 base, with 7 bases lying between them. CDR3 nucleotide sequence: TGTGCCAGCAGAGCCTTTTCCTACAATGAGCAGTTCTTC. Its translation is CASRAFSYNEQFF.

The chain combines TRBV19 with TRBJ2-1; 9 bases are shared with TRBD2. The J segment lost 3 bases and the V segment lost 3 bases, leaving 9 bases of the junction unmatched. Germline assignment: CDR1 LNHDA and CDR2 SQIVND (reference sequence). The CDR3 contains 17 residues. CDR3 bases: TGTGCCAGTAGTATCGCTACCGGGACTAGCAACTACAATGAGCAGTTCTTC. Translated, it gives CASSIATGTSNYNEQFF.

The chain joins TRBV7-6 to TRBJ2-6; no reliable D call. CDR1 is SGHVS, CDR2 FNYEAQ, per germline. The V and J ends lost 0 bases and 0 bases respectively, with 3 bases between them. The CDR3 is 15 residues long. The DNA for the CDR3 is TGTGCCAGCAGCTTAGCTTACTCTGGGGCCAACGTCCTGACTTTC. Amino acids: CASSLAYSGANVLTF.

The chain recombines TRBV7-3 with TRBJ2-2, with 12 bases lining up with TRBD2. CDR3 length: 17 amino acids. Looked up from germline, CDR1 is SGHTA and CDR2 is FQGTGA. V lost 5 bases and J lost 3; bases outside the gene matches: 7. This chain's CDR3 is CASSIKGTSGYTGELFF. The CDR3 nucleotides are TGTGCCAGCAGCATTAAGGGGACTAGCGGGTACACCGGGGAGCTGTTTTTT. Using reference TRBV7-3 and TRBJ2-2 for the parts outside the CDR3, the full variable domain is GAGVSQTPSNKVTEKGKYVELRCDPISGHTALYWYRQSLGQGPEFLIYFQGTGAADDSGLPNDRFFAVRPEGSVSTLKIQRTERGDSAVYLCASSIKGTSGYTGELFFGEGSRLTVL.

Here the CDR3 DNA reads TGTGCCAGCAGCCCCAGGGGGAGAAGGGACGAGCAGTACTTC. Amino acids: CASSPRGRRDEQYF. V gene TRBV3-1 (or the pseudogene TRBV3-2) combines with J gene TRBJ2-7; 7 nucleotides align to TRBD1. Germline V gene data show CDR1 as LGHDT and CDR2 as YNNKEL (reference sequence). Unmatched junction bases numbered 8, after V lost 4 bases and J lost 5 bases. The CDR3 is 14 residues long.

The V and J genes are TRBV28 and TRBJ1-5, with 9 bases fitting TRBD1. The CDR3 length is 14 residues. V gave up 6 bases and J gave up 6 bases; unmatched junction bases: 6. Germline lookup yields CDR1 MDHEN and CDR2 SYDVKM. The CDR3 sequence is CASSLGTGSQPQHF. In DNA form, the CDR3 reads TGTGCCAGCAGCCTAGGGACAGGGTCTCAGCCCCAGCATTTT.

This clone was observed a single time. The chain combines TRBV20-1 with TRBJ2-5; tentatively, D is TRBD1 (5 bases). The CDR3 sequence is 11 residues long. V was clipped by 6 bases and J by 4 bases, with 9 bases between them. Germline CDR1 reads DFQATT; CDR2 reads SNEGSKA (reference sequence). CDR3 in DNA: TGCAGTGCAAGGGGTCTAGAGACCCAGTACTTC. This gives the protein CSARGLETQYF.

V gene TRBV19 combines with J gene TRBJ1-6; perhaps TRBD1 as D (5 bases). Trimming took 3 bases from V and 2 from J, leaving 8 bases between them. This CDR3 region has 15 residues. CDR1 is LNHDA and CDR2 is SQIVND in the germline V gene (reference sequence). The CDR3 is CASSIQGPYNSPLHF. DNA for the CDR3: TGTGCCAGTAGTATTCAGGGCCCCTATAATTCACCCCTCCACTTT.

The chain joins TRBV7-9 to TRBJ2-1; the match to TRBD1 covers 8 bases. The CDR3 has 14 amino acids. J was trimmed by 9 bases and V by 4 bases; bases with no gene match: 8. Germline V gene lookup returns CDR1 SEHNR and CDR2 FQNEAQ (reference sequence). For the CDR3, the DNA is TGTGCCAGCAGCTGGACAGGGCGTACAGGTGAGCAGTTCTTC. This gives the protein CASSWTGRTGEQFF.

This clone showed up just once. The genes are TRBV5-1 and TRBJ2-7, with TRBD1 matching 7 bases. CDR1 SGHRS and CDR2 YFSETQ come from the germline V gene. This CDR3 contains 18 residues. With 0 bases clipped from V and 4 bases from J, the junction kept 16 bases outside the gene matches. The CDR3 spells CASSLGPGTAPRGYEQYF. CDR3 coding DNA: TGCGCCAGCAGCTTGGGTCCCGGGACAGCGCCCCGTGGGTACGAGCAGTACTTC.

V usage is TRBV23-1 and J usage is TRBJ2-3, with D possibly being TRBD1 (5 bases). TRBV23-1 falls under the ORF class, with uncertain function. This CDR3 region has 19 residues. V was cut by 0 bases and J by 0 bases, with 19 bases left in between. This CDR3 is CASSQSSLDRVPSTDTQYF. Written as DNA, the CDR3 is TGCGCCAGCAGTCAATCGAGCCTCGACAGAGTTCCTAGCACAGATACGCAGTATTTT.

The rearrangement links TRBV3-1 (or the pseudogene TRBV3-2) to TRBJ1-2; maybe TRBD1 (5 bases). Trimming stripped 1 base from V and 3 bases from J, with 9 bases between. Germline lookup yields CDR1 LGHDT and CDR2 YNNKEL (reference sequence). The length of the CDR3 is 14 residues. The CDR3 region has the DNA TGTGCCAGCAGCCAAGTCAGGGAGGACTATGGCTACACCTTC. This sequence encodes CASSQVREDYGYTF.

The chain combines TRBV11-1 with TRBJ1-4, with unresolved D. Germline CDR1 SGHAT, CDR2 FQDESV (reference sequence). The CDR3 covers 15 residues. Deletions cut 5 bases from V and 0 bases from J, with 10 bases between. The DNA of the CDR3 is TGTGCCAGCAGCGAGTCTGTTGCAACTAATGAAAAACTGTTTTTT. This translates into CASSESVATNEKLFF.

The chain combines TRBV30 with TRBJ1-2, with D maybe TRBD1 (5 bases). CDR1 is GTSNPN and CDR2 is SVGIG in the germline V gene (reference sequence). The CDR3 is made up of 16 amino acids. V was trimmed by 1 base and J by 3 bases, leaving 18 bases between them. CDR3 loop: CAWSGVQEGKDYGYTF. The CDR3 DNA sequence: TGTGCCTGGAGTGGTGTACAGGAGGGAAAGGACTATGGCTACACCTTC. The variable domain in full, completed from reference TRBV30 and TRBJ1-2, reads SQTIHQWPATLVQPVGSPLSLECTVEGTSNPNLYWYRQAAGRGLQLLFYSVGIGQISSEVPQNLSASRPQDRQFILSSKKLLLSDSGFYLCAWSGVQEGKDYGYTFGSGTRLTVV.

The chain has TRBV18 and TRBJ2-2; TRBD1 aligns across 8 bases. CDR1 and CDR2 from the germline V gene are KGHSH and LQKENI. Trimming removed 3 bases from V and 2 bases from J; junction bases left unmatched: 8. The CDR3 length is 17 residues. The CDR3 region is CASSPLTGGVNTGELFF. The CDR3 bases are TGTGCCAGCTCACCGTTAACAGGGGGAGTCAACACCGGGGAGCTGTTTTTT.

This clone was detected a few times. The V call is TRBV7-2, the J call TRBJ1-6; D not certain. Germline V CDR1 and CDR2: SGHTA, FQGNSA. This CDR3 is built from 14 residues. The ends were cut back, 0 bases at V and 3 bases at J, with 3 bases in the middle. The CDR3 loop is CASSLAVYNSPLHF. CDR3 bases: TGTGCCAGCAGCTTAGCCGTCTATAATTCACCCCTCCACTTT.

The chain uses TRBV11-2 and TRBJ1-1; 7 positions match TRBD1. CDR1 and CDR2 (germline): SGHAT, FQNNGV. Losses at the gene ends were 5 bases for V and 0 bases for J; bases not matched to a gene: 6. The CDR3 has 15 amino acids. This chain's CDR3 is CASSRQGQMNTEAFF. The CDR3 DNA reads as TGTGCCAGCAGCCGACAGGGACAGATGAACACTGAAGCTTTCTTT.

This chain links TRBV12-5 with TRBJ2-5, with a possible D match to TRBD2 (6 bases). V was cut by 0 bases and J by 2 bases, with 16 bases left in between. Germline V lookup: CDR1 LGHNT, CDR2 FRNRAP. The CDR3 totals 17 residues. CDR3 sequence: CASGLVRAGGTQETQYF. In DNA form, the CDR3 reads TGTGCTAGTGGTTTGGTACGGGCCGGAGGGACTCAAGAGACCCAGTACTTC. Using reference TRBV12-5 and TRBJ2-5 for the parts outside the CDR3, the full variable domain is DARVTQTPRHKVTEMGQEVTMRCQPILGHNTVFWYRQTMMQGLELLAYFRNRAPLDDSGMPKDRFSAEMPDATLATLKIQPSEPRDSAVYFCASGLVRAGGTQETQYFGPGTRLLVL.